This T cell receptor beta chain was recovered during a study of blood T cell repertoires in COVID-19. Across the whole study: Italy, Spain and the United States were the sources of the convalescent and acute COVID-19 samples. PBMCs, B-cell-depleted T cells, or T cells provided the cDNA or gDNA that made up the material.

Per the germline V gene, CDR1 is SGDLS and CDR2 is YYNGEE. Unmatched junction bases numbered 8, after V lost 3 bases and J lost 2 bases. The CDR3 has 16 amino acids. Per the authors' pipeline: Counts of nucleated cells, estimated from reference gene primer amplification, were obtained. Assay: immunoSEQ multiplex PCR; the TCRdb copy retains only in-frame clones and omits some. The V and J calls and the clone size are those of that table, but D and trimming were determined from the DNA. The table lists 40,000 or so clones, 65% to 90% of them singletons, with 9.9% in the top ten. The chain recombines TRBV9 with TRBJ2-3, with 8 bases fitting TRBD2. Sequencing was done on a sample of peripheral blood. The sequence derives from a human donor in a cohort sampled during active COVID-19. The CDR3 sequence is CASSAKRGQTTDTQYF. CDR3 nucleotide sequence: TGTGCCAGCAGCGCAAAGCGGGGGCAAACCACAGATACGCAGTATTTT.